The T cell receptor (beta chain) described here comes from a study of CD8 T cells in ankylosing spondylitis. Study results and caveats: A TCR beta motif made of several highly homologous variants seemed typical of ankylosing spondylitis blood. Disease-linked clones, CD8+, were relatively rare in peripheral blood. Earlier authors reported some of these motif variants in reactive arthritis synovial fluid and blood. Disease-associated clones were reportedly significantly overrepresented in matched ankylosing spondylitis synovial fluid.

This clonotype was detected a few times. Antigen unknown. Construction of TCR beta libraries was performed using quantitative 5'-RACE with molecular barcodes. TCRdb re-derived calls from the 5' RACE reads in MiXCR, one entry per CDR3 protein. The top ten clones hold over 0.8% of a sample with roughly 470,000 distinct CDR3 sequences, roughly 26% of them seen once. Germline CDR1 is LGHDT and CDR2 is YNNKEL (reference sequence). The CDR3 sequence is 16 residues long. Trimming removed 1 base from V and 2 bases from J, with 12 bases in between. The TCR comes from a male donor with ankylosing spondylitis. V usage is TRBV3-1 and J usage is TRBJ1-5, with a weak D call TRBD1 (5 bases). The sequencing input was blood, either unsorted or a sorted T cell fraction (not recorded which). The chain's CDR3 is CASSQGTGQRNQPQHF. In DNA, the CDR3 is TGTGCCAGCAGCCAAGGAACGGGGCAGCGCAATCAGCCCCAGCATTTT.